A selection of T cell receptor beta chains follows, all from one sample in a study of T cell responses to AZD1222 COVID-19 vaccine. The protocol was immunoSEQ multiplex PCR, while the TCRdb copy is restricted to in-frame clones and leaves out a portion. The data hold around 53,000 clones, with approximately 86% observed a single time. Sequencing used peripheral blood, obtained 28 days after the second AZD1222 dose. These receptors all come from an adult who received the AZD1222 COVID-19 vaccine. Both conserved end residues are part of each CDR3. The order of the fields is clone size, J gene, D gene, V gene, CDR3 DNA, CDR3 protein. The D gene is left open where the match is weak. For some rows the clone size is stated as once, few or many, or as a class when expanded; others skip it.

.	TRBJ1-6	TRBD1	TRBV27	TGTGCCAGCAGTTTATCGCGGACAGGGAGGGGGAATTCACCCCTCCACTTT	CASSLSRTGRGNSPLHF
.	TRBJ1-1	TRBD1	TRBV3-1/TRBV3-2	TGTGCCAGCAGCCTGACAGGGGGGCGGACTGAAGCTTTCTTT	CASSLTGGRTEAFF
once	TRBJ2-3	.	TRBV6-6	TGTGCCAGCAGTTACTTGACAGGCACAGATACGCAGTATTTT	CASSYLTGTDTQYF
.	TRBJ2-1	TRBD2	TRBV7-9	TGTGCCAGCAGCCCAGGACTAGCGGGGAATGAGCAGTTCTTC	CASSPGLAGNEQFF
.	TRBJ1-6	TRBD1	TRBV7-8	TGTGCCAGCAGCCCTCGGGACAGGGAAAGAGCCTATAATTCACCCCTCCACTTT	CASSPRDRERAYNSPLHF
few	TRBJ2-6	.	TRBV5-1	TGCGCCAGCAGCTTAAGCAGGGACCCTGGGGCCAACGTCCTGACTTTC	CASSLSRDPGANVLTF
once	TRBJ2-7	.	TRBV7-9	TGTGCCAGCAGCTCCCGAGTGTCTCGGGGTTACGAGCAGTACTTC	CASSSRVSRGYEQYF
once	TRBJ2-1	TRBD1	TRBV28	TGTGCCAGCAGTCTTTCAACCGGGACAGGGATCTACAATGAGCAGTTCTTC	CASSLSTGTGIYNEQFF
.	TRBJ1-5	.	TRBV18	TGTGCCAGCTCGCTGGAAACAGGGAGTAATCAGCCCCAGCATTTT	CASSLETGSNQPQHF
.	TRBJ2-7	TRBD1	TRBV27	TGTGCCAGCAGTTTTCGGCAGGGGGCATACGAGCAGTACTTC	CASSFRQGAYEQYF
.	TRBJ2-6	TRBD1	TRBV5-4	TGTGCCAGCAGCCAACTTACAGGGGACAGTGGGGCCAACGTCCTGACTTTC	CASSQLTGDSGANVLTF
once	TRBJ2-1	.	TRBV20-1	TGCAGTGCTAGTAACCCGAGCTCCTACAATGAGCAGTTCTTC	CSASNPSSYNEQFF
.	TRBJ2-1	TRBD2	TRBV24-1	TGTGCCACCAGTGATTTCTCTAGCGGGAGGATCAGTGAGCAGTTCTTC	CATSDFSSGRISEQFF
.	TRBJ1-5	.	TRBV9	TGTGCCAGCAGCGTAGGCCCCCTCAATCAGCCCCAGCATTTT	CASSVGPLNQPQHF
once	TRBJ2-1	.	TRBV28	TGTGCCAGCAGTTTAGGGGGACTGGGGGGCTCCCACAATGAGCAGTTCTTC	CASSLGGLGGSHNEQFF
.	TRBJ1-5	TRBD1	TRBV28	TGTGCCAGCAGCCTATGGACAGGGGGCAATCAGCCCCAGCATTTT	CASSLWTGGNQPQHF
.	TRBJ1-2	.	TRBV28	TGTGCCAGCGACGATCGAGGGAGGCAGCTTAACTATGGCTACACCTTC	CASDDRGRQLNYGYTF
.	TRBJ2-4	.	TRBV19	TGTGCCAGTAGTCTCATTCCTGAGAGGGCATCGGACATTCAGTACTTC	CASSLIPERASDIQYF
.	TRBJ2-6	.	TRBV7-9	TGTGCCAGCAGCCCCCAGGGGGGGCGTACTGGGGCCAACGTCCTGACTTTC	CASSPQGGRTGANVLTF
once	TRBJ1-1	.	TRBV6-5	TGTGCCAGCAGACCACCGGGACACAAGAACACTGAAGCTTTCTTT	CASRPPGHKNTEAFF
.	TRBJ2-1	TRBD2	TRBV7-9	TGTGCCAGCAGCTTAGTCGGGACTAGCGTCGATGAGCAGTTCTTC	CASSLVGTSVDEQFF
.	TRBJ2-1	TRBD2	TRBV29-1	TGCAGCGTTGAAACCAGCGGGAGTGGGAATGAGCAGTTCTTC	CSVETSGSGNEQFF
.	TRBJ2-3	.	TRBV7-3	TGTGCCAGCAGCTTAACGGGGGTCACAGATACGCAGTATTTT	CASSLTGVTDTQYF
.	TRBJ1-3	.	TRBV14	TGTGCCAGCAGCCAAAGGCCGGTACTGCGGGGGCGATTGTTAGGAAACACCATATATTTT	CASSQRPVLRGRLLGNTIYF
.	TRBJ2-5	.	TRBV7-9	TGTGCCAGCAGCCCCTGGGGGTCGGATCAATACTTC	CASSPWGSDQYF
.	TRBJ1-2	TRBD1	TRBV7-9	TGTGCCAGCAGCTTAGACCAGGGGGCTGACTATGGCTACACCTTC	CASSLDQGADYGYTF
.	TRBJ2-1	.	TRBV5-4	TGTGCCAGCAGCTTGGGCTGGGGTGAGCAGTTCTTC	CASSLGWGEQFF
.	TRBJ2-3	TRBD2	TRBV7-2	TGTGCCAGCAGCTTATACCCTTCTGCGGGAGTCTCAGATACGCAGTATTTT	CASSLYPSAGVSDTQYF
.	TRBJ1-4	.	TRBV19	TGTGCCAGTAGTTCGGGACCCCATGAAAAACTGTTTTTT	CASSSGPHEKLFF
.	TRBJ2-7	TRBD1	TRBV28	TGTGCCAGCAGTTTCTTACAGGGGGTTAACGAGCAGTACTTC	CASSFLQGVNEQYF
.	TRBJ1-4	.	TRBV10-3	TGTGCCATCAAGGCAGCCGGAGGGGGTAATGAAAAACTGTTTTTT	CAIKAAGGGNEKLFF
.	TRBJ1-1	.	TRBV11-3	TGTGCCAGCAGCTCCGATCGGTTGAACACTGAAGCTTTCTTT	CASSSDRLNTEAFF
.	TRBJ1-5	.	TRBV28	TGTGCCAGCAGACGTGCTGGGGAAGATCAGCCCCAGCATTTT	CASRRAGEDQPQHF
.	TRBJ2-3	.	TRBV6-5	TGTGCCAGCAGAGAGGACATATCTAGCACAGATACGCAGTATTTT	CASREDISSTDTQYF
.	TRBJ1-2	.	TRBV7-8	TGTGCCAGCACCCCTTGGGGGCAGGGTGGCTACACCTTC	CASTPWGQGGYTF
.	TRBJ1-1	.	TRBV19	TGTGCCAGTAGTATAGGGGCGGGAAATCGGGACACTGAAGCTTTCTTT	CASSIGAGNRDTEAFF
.	TRBJ2-7	TRBD1	TRBV19	TGTGCCAGTAGTCACAGACAGGGCACGATCGAGCAGTACTTC	CASSHRQGTIEQYF
few	TRBJ1-1	.	TRBV12-3/TRBV12-4	TGTGCCAGCAGTTTATGGGAGGGTACTGAAGCTTTCTTT	CASSLWEGTEAFF
.	TRBJ2-2	.	TRBV7-3	TGTGCCAGCAGATACACCGGGGAGCTGTTTTTT	CASRYTGELFF
.	TRBJ2-2	.	TRBV5-1	TGCGCCAGCAGCTTGGCAATCGCCGAGGGAGCCGGGGAGCTGTTTTTT	CASSLAIAEGAGELFF
.	TRBJ2-5	.	TRBV27	TGTGCCAGCAGTTTAATGGCAGGGCTGCGCGCAGAGACCCAGTACTTC	CASSLMAGLRAETQYF